This T cell receptor (beta chain) comes out of a study of T cell changes during pregnancy in multiple sclerosis. Clones were sequenced by immunoSEQ multiplex PCR, and TCRdb holds only the in-frame ones, with some missing. The repertoire includes some 37,000 clones, roughly 90% of them detected once, and roughly 12% sits in the top ten. Germline CDR1 is SGHDN and CDR2 is FVKESK. V dropped 6 bases and J dropped 1 base, with 15 bases sitting between them. The CDR3 extends over 15 amino acids. The receptor was derived from a female donor with multiple sclerosis, enrolled in a pregnancy study. The sample in question was CD8+ T cells from peripheral blood mononuclear cells, obtained in the third trimester of pregnancy. The chain combines TRBV14 with TRBJ1-2, with unresolved D. The CDR3 sequence is CASSQYPGLNYGYTF. CDR3 bases: TGTGCCAGCAGTCAATACCCAGGACTTAACTATGGCTACACCTTC.